This T cell receptor (beta chain) was retrieved from a study of blood T cell repertoires in COVID-19. Study-level information: COVID-19 samples, acute and convalescent, were from the United States, Italy and Spain. The cDNA or gDNA used as material had been derived from T cells, B-cell-depleted T cells, or PBMCs.

Original processing methods: Estimation of nucleated cell counts was performed using reference gene primer amplification. Sequenced by immunoSEQ multiplex PCR; TCRdb stores in-frame clones only, minus some. That table gives V, J and clone size, and the DNA gave D and trimming. The sample includes 100,000 or so clones, roughly 79% of them seen just once. This CDR3 has 18 amino acids. From germline, CDR1 is LGHNA and CDR2 YSLEER. V lost 0 bases and J lost 4; bases outside the gene matches: 13. The chain employs TRBV4-3 and TRBJ1-2; 8 positions agree with TRBD1. This sequence was found in a woman aged 70-85 years with acute or convalescent COVID-19. Material for sequencing was peripheral blood. The DNA for the CDR3 is TGCGCCAGCAGCCAAGATTACCACAGGGGGATAGCGACCTATGGCTACACCTTC. Translating gives CASSQDYHRGIATYGYTF.